Sequencing of this TCR beta chain was carried out in a study of blood T cell repertoires in COVID-19. Overall study context: Sources were T cells, B-cell-depleted T cells, or PBMCs; the material itself was cDNA or gDNA.

In the authors' methods: Estimates of nucleated cell counts were drawn from the amplification of reference gene primers. Sequencing used immunoSEQ multiplex PCR; TCRdb keeps in-frame clones, though not all of them. The DNA gave D and trimming, while V, J and clone size come from that table. The table lists 70,000 to 100,000 clones, more than 80% of them singletons, with roughly a sixth in the top ten. The CDR3 is 13 amino acids. V lost 7 bases to trimming and J lost 6 bases, with 13 bases between them. CDR1 and CDR2 (germline): LNHDA, SQIVND (reference sequence). The sample was peripheral blood. The chain is built from TRBV19 and TRBJ1-5, with D uncertain. This clonotype originated in an elderly woman with acute or convalescent COVID-19. The CDR3 reads CASNWVRGQPQHF. Here the CDR3 DNA reads TGTGCCAGTAATTGGGTGAGAGGTCAGCCCCAGCATTTT.